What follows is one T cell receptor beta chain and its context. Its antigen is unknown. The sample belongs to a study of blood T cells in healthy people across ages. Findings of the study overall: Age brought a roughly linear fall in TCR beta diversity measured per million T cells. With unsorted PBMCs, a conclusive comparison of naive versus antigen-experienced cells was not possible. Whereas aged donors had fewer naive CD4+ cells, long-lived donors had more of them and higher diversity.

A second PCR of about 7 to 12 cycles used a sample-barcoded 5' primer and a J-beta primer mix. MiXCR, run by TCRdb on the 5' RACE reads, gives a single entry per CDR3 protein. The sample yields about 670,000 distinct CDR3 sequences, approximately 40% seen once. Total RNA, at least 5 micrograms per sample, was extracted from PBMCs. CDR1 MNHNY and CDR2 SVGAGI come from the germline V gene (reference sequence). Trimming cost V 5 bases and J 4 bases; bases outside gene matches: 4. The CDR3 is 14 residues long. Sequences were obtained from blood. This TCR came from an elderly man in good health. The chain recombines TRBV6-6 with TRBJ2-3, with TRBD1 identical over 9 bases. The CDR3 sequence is CASSRQGGSDTQYF. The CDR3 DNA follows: TGTGCCAGCAGTAGACAGGGGGGATCAGATACGCAGTATTTT.